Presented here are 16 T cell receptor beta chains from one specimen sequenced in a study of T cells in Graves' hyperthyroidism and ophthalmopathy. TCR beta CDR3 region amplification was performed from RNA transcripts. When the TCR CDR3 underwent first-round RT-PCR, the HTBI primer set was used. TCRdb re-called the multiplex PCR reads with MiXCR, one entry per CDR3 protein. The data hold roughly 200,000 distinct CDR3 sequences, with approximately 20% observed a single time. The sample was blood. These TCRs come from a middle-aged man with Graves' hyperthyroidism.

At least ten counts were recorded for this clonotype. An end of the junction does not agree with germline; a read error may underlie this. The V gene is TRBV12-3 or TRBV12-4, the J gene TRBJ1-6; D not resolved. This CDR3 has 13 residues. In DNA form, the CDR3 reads TGTGCCAGCAGGGCGCTTTATAATTCGCCCCTCCACTTT. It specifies CASRALYNSPLHF.

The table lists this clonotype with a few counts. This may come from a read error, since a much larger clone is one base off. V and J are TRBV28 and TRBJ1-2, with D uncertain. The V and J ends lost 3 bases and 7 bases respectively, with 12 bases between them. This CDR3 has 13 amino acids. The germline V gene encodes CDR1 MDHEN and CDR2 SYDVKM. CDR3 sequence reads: CASSFGSDSGYTF. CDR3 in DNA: TGTGCCAGCAGTTTCGGATCAGACTCTGGCTACACCTTC.

CDR3 nucleotides: TGTGCCAGCAGTCTGGGGCCCGGGGATGAAGCTTTCTTT. This encodes CASSLGPGDEAFF. The gene calls are TRBV14 and TRBJ1-1, with a tentative D call TRBD1 (5 bases). The CDR3 has 13 residues. Germline CDR1 reads SGHDN; CDR2 reads FVKESK. V was cut by 6 bases and J by 7 bases, with 15 bases left in between.

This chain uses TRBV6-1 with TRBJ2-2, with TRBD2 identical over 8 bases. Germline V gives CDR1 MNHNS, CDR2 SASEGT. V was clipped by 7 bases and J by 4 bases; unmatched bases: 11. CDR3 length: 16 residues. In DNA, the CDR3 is TGTGCCAGCACTCCGGGACTAGTTAAGGGCACCGGGGAGCTGTTTTTT. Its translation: CASTPGLVKGTGELFF.

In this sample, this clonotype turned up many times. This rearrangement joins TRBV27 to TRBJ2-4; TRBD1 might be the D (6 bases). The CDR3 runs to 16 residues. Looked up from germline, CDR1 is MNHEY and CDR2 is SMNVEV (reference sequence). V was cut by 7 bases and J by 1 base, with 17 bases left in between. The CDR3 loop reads CASNTGLTGAKNIQYF. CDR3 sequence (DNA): TGTGCCAGCAATACAGGGCTCACGGGGGCCAAAAACATTCAGTACTTC.

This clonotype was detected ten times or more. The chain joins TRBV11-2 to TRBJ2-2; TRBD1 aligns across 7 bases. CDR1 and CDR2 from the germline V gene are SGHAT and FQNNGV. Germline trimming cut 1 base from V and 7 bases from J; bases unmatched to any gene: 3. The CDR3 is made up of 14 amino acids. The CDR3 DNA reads TGTGCCAGCAGCTTAGGACAGGGCCGCGGGGAGCTGTTTTTT. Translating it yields CASSLGQGRGELFF.

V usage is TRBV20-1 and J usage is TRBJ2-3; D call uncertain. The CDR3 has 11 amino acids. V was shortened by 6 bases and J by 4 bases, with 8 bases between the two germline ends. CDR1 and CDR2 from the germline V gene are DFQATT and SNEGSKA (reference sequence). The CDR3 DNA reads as TGCAGTGCCAGGCTGGCAGATACGCAGTATTTT. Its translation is CSARLADTQYF.

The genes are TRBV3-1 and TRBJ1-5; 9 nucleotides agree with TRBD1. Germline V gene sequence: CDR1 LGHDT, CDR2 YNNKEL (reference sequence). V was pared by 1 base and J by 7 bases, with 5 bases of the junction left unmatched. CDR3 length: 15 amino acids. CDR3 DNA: TGTGCCAGCAGCCAAGGGGACAGGGTTTCGCAGCCCCAGCATTTT. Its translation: CASSQGDRVSQPQHF.

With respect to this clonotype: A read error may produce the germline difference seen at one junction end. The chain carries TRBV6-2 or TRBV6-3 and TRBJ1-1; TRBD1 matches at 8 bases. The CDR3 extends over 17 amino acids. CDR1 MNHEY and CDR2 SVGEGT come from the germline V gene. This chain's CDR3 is CASSYSVRGPPSTEASF. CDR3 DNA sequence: TGTGCCAGCAGTTACTCGGTCAGGGGGCCGCCGAGCACTGAAGCTTCCTTT.

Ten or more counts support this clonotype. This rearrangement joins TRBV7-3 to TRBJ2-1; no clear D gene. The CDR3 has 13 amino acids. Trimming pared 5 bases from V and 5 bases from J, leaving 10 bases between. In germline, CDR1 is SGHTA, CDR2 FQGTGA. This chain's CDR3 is CASSVDNDNEQFF. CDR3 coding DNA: TGTGCCAGCAGCGTAGACAACGACAATGAGCAGTTCTTC.

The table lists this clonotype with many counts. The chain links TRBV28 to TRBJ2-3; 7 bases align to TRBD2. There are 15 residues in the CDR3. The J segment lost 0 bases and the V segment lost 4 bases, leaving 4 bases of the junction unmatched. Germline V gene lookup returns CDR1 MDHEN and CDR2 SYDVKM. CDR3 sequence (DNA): TGTGCCAGCAGTTCGGACGGGGGGAGCACAGATACGCAGTATTTT. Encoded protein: CASSSDGGSTDTQYF.

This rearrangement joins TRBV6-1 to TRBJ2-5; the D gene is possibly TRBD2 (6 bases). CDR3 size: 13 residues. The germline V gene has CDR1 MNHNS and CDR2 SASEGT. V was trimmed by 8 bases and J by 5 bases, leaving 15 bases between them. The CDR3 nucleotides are TGTGCCAGCGATCCGGGACTGAGTGAGACCCAGTACTTC. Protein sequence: CASDPGLSETQYF.

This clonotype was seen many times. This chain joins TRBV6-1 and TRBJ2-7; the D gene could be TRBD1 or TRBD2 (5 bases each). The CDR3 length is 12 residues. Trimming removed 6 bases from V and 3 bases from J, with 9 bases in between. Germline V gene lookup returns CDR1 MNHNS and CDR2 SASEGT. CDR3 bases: TGTGCCAGCAGGGGACCTCGCTACGAGCAGTACTTC. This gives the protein CASRGPRYEQYF.

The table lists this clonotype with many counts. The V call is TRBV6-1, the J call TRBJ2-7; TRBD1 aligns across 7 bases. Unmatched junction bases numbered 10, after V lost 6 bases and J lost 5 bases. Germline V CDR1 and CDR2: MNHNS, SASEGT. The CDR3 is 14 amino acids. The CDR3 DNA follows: TGTGCCAGCAGAACCGGGACAGAGGACCACGAGCAGTACTTC. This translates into CASRTGTEDHEQYF.

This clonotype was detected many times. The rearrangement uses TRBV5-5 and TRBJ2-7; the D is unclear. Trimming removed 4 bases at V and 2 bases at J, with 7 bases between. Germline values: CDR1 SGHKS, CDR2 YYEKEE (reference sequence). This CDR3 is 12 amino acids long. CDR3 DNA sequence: TGTGCCAGCAGCACCTCGACCTACGAGCAGTACTTC. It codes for CASSTSTYEQYF.

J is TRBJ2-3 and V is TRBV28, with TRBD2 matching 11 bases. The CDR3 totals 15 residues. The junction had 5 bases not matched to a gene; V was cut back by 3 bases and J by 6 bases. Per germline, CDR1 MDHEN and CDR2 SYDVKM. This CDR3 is CASSLTSGVLDTQYF. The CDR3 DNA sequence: TGTGCCAGCAGTTTGACTAGCGGGGTGCTGGATACGCAGTATTTT.